The entry below gives a single TCR beta chain sequence along with its context. The antigen is not known. In the PCR, 60 Vbeta and 13 Jbeta primers were used. The data were produced by immunoSEQ multiplex PCR, yet TCRdb's version contains in-frame clones alone and is incomplete. The table has about 78,000 clones, approximately 72% seen once; the top ten hold roughly 10%. This sample is drawn from a study of cytomegalovirus exposure and HLA in healthy donors. General study points: Later analysis indicated greater clonal expansion among HLA-associated TCR beta chains than among equally common other chains.

Sequencing input: PBMCs. The clonotype comes from a middle-aged woman in good health and CMV-seropositive.

CDR3 sequence: CASRTENSGNTIYF. The CDR3 DNA reads as TGTGCCAGCAGAACTGAAAACTCTGGAAACACCATATATTTT. This chain uses TRBV6-6 with TRBJ1-3; unclear D gene. The CDR3 consists of 14 residues. V gave up 6 bases and J gave up 0 bases, with 9 bases separating them. Germline V CDR1 and CDR2: MNHNY, SVGAGI (reference sequence).